This TCR beta chain stems from a study of T-cell reconstitution after alpha-beta-depleted transplantation in children. It was with unique molecular identifiers that the TCRbeta library was prepared. TCRdb recomputed calls from the PCR reads with MiXCR, one row per CDR3 protein. This table has fewer than 1 million distinct CDR3 sequences, less than 20% appearing once. This clonotype was detected many times. The CDR3 is 15 amino acids. Germline V gene data show CDR1 as LGHDT and CDR2 as YNNKEL (reference sequence). V was trimmed by 4 bases and J by 1 base, leaving 12 bases between them. This sequence originates from a male patient under 18 who had a stem cell transplant for acute lymphoblastic leukemia, so the T cells may come from the graft donor. The sequencing here drew on PBMCs, mostly from graft donor cells, taken 360 days after TCRalphabeta/CD19-depleted stem cell transplant. The chain uses TRBV3-1 and TRBJ2-3, with D possibly TRBD1 on 5 matching bases. CDR3 nucleotide sequence: TGTGCCAGCAGCCTTTCAGGGTCCCGCACAGATACGCAGTATTTT. Its protein is CASSLSGSRTDTQYF.